The 25 T cell receptor beta chains listed next were all sequenced from one sample in a study of blood T cells in healthy people across ages. Next came a second PCR, run for about 7 to 12 cycles, which used a sample-barcoded 5' primer along with a J-beta primer mix. TCRdb reprocessed the 5' RACE reads with MiXCR, giving one entry per CDR3 protein. This repertoire shows 750,000 to 850,000 distinct CDR3 sequences, approximately 25% found once; its top ten account for roughly 3.8%. These data are also associated with another study on T cells of mothers and their children.

Sequencing was done on a sample of blood. Receptor source: a boy between 10 and 17 years old in good health.

This clonotype has a handful of counts. V and J are TRBV10-3 and TRBJ2-7; 11 bases are shared with TRBD2. Germline CDR1 reads ENHRY; CDR2 reads SYGVKD. The CDR3 is made up of 14 amino acids. Losses at the gene ends were 3 bases for V and 4 bases for J; bases not matched to a gene: 2. The DNA for the CDR3 is TGTGCCATCAGTGACGTAGCGGGAGGGTACGAGCAGTACTTC. It encodes CAISDVAGGYEQYF.

This chain connects TRBV3-1 to TRBJ2-7, with TRBD2 matching over 7 bases. The ends lost 4 bases at V and 0 bases at J; junction bases unmatched: 9. Germline CDR1 and CDR2: LGHDT and YNNKEL (reference sequence). The CDR3 covers 16 residues. CDR3 in DNA: TGTGCCAGCAGCCCGCTTTACGGGAGGAGCTCCTACGAGCAGTACTTC. It codes for CASSPLYGRSSYEQYF.

This clonotype was picked up a small number of times. J is TRBJ1-1 and V is TRBV19, with 10 bases lining up with TRBD1. Germline V gene data show CDR1 as LNHDA and CDR2 as SQIVND (reference sequence). With 4 bases clipped from V and 3 bases from J, the junction kept 5 bases outside the gene matches. This CDR3 region has 15 residues. As DNA, the CDR3 is TGTGCCAGTAGTAAACCGACAGGGGGCCACACTGAAGCTTTCTTT. Amino acids: CASSKPTGGHTEAFF.

Only a few counts were recorded for this clonotype. This chain links TRBV4-3 with TRBJ2-1; 10 bases match TRBD2. The ends lost 0 bases at V and 4 bases at J; junction bases unmatched: 6. Looked up from germline, CDR1 is LGHNA and CDR2 is YSLEER. The CDR3 length is 17 residues. This chain's CDR3 is CASSQDASGGKYNEQFF. The CDR3 DNA follows: TGCGCCAGCAGCCAAGACGCTAGCGGGGGAAAGTACAATGAGCAGTTCTTC.

This clonotype was seen ten or more times. In DNA form, the CDR3 reads TGTGCCAGCAGCCCTACAGAGAACACTGAAGCTTTCTTT. Its protein is CASSPTENTEAFF. The chain combines TRBV14 with TRBJ1-1; D is ambiguous. The CDR3 is 13 residues long. CDR1 and CDR2 from the germline V gene are SGHDN and FVKESK. V was trimmed by 4 bases and J by 1 base, leaving 7 bases between them.

This clonotype was seen more than once but under ten times. The rearrangement uses TRBV23-1 and TRBJ2-7; D not resolved. TRBV23-1 is given ORF status, its function remaining uncertain. This CDR3 region has 15 residues. The V and J ends lost 4 bases and 0 bases respectively, with 13 bases between them. The CDR3 nucleotides are TGCGCCAGCAGTCTTACGACAAGGAGCTCCTACGAGCAGTACTTC. Its protein product is CASSLTTRSSYEQYF.

The V and J genes are TRBV7-8 and TRBJ2-1, with D perhaps TRBD1 or TRBD2 (6 bases each). Deletions cut 5 bases from V and 0 bases from J, with 17 bases between. Germline CDR1 reads SGHVS; CDR2 reads FQNEAQ. This CDR3 region has 17 residues. CDR3 region: CASSLSSGASSYNEQFF. CDR3 sequence (DNA): TGTGCCAGCAGCCTAAGTTCGGGGGCCAGCTCCTACAATGAGCAGTTCTTC.

This clonotype was seen a few times. The chain carries TRBV6-5 and TRBJ2-1; the match to TRBD2 covers 15 bases. This CDR3 has 19 residues. Per germline, CDR1 MNHEY and CDR2 SVGAGI. V trimming: 1 base; J trimming: 6 bases; junction bases outside the gene matches: 10. The chain's CDR3 is CASSYLLGTSGRSRNEQFF. As DNA, the CDR3 is TGTGCCAGCAGTTACTTACTAGGGACTAGCGGGAGGTCCCGCAATGAGCAGTTCTTC.

This sequence joins TRBV27 and TRBJ2-7; 10 bases fit TRBD1. With V trimmed by 2 bases and J by 4 bases, 5 bases remained unmatched. The CDR3 extends over 15 amino acids. Germline V lookup: CDR1 MNHEY, CDR2 SMNVEV (reference sequence). The CDR3 sequence: CASSLRGTGEYEQYF. The CDR3 DNA is TGTGCCAGCAGTTTACGTGGGACAGGGGAATACGAGCAGTACTTC.

This clonotype was observed a handful of times. This rearrangement joins TRBV20-1 to TRBJ2-5, with 11 bases aligning to TRBD1. The J call is in doubt because the DNA end fits TRBJ2-7 better. The CDR3 consists of 17 residues. Per the germline V gene, CDR1 is DFQATT and CDR2 is SNEGSKA (reference sequence). For the CDR3, the DNA is TGCAGTGCTAGAGGTTGGCGGCCGGGACAGGGGGTCAACGAGCAGTACTTC. It codes for CSARGWRPGQGVNEQYF.

V gene TRBV20-1 combines with J gene TRBJ2-5, with 7 nucleotides matching TRBD1. Germline-derived CDR1 and CDR2 are DFQATT and SNEGSKA (reference sequence). The CDR3 sequence is 14 residues long. V shed 2 bases and J 5 bases; nucleotides not matched to a gene: 8. The CDR3 protein is CSARLGDRQETQYF. DNA for the CDR3: TGCAGTGCTAGATTGGGGGACAGACAGGAGACCCAGTACTTC.

This clonotype was detected a few times. This sequence joins TRBV29-1 and TRBJ2-5; D gene ambiguous. The J call may not be correct, given that the DNA end is closer to TRBJ2-7. The CDR3 sequence is 12 residues long. Germline values: CDR1 SQVTM, CDR2 ANQGSEA. Here the CDR3 DNA reads TGCAGCGTTGAACACCTGGGGTACGAGCAGTACTTC. Encoded protein: CSVEHLGYEQYF.

The chain recombines TRBV6-5 with TRBJ2-3, with no clear D. Between the trimmed V and J ends, which lost 6 bases and 1 base, there was a span of 11 bases. The CDR3 runs to 14 residues. CDR1 MNHEY and CDR2 SVGAGI come from the germline V gene. The CDR3 coding sequence is TGTGCCAGCAGCCGACATGGAGGCACAGATACGCAGTATTTT. Translated, it gives CASSRHGGTDTQYF.

This chain uses TRBV19 with TRBJ2-1, with 9 bases lining up with TRBD2. With V trimmed by 3 bases and J by 0 bases, 6 bases remained unmatched. Looked up from germline, CDR1 is LNHDA and CDR2 is SQIVND (reference sequence). The CDR3 has 17 amino acids. In DNA, the CDR3 is TGTGCCAGTAGTATCGCTAGCGGGGAAGACTCCTACAATGAGCAGTTCTTC. Translation gives CASSIASGEDSYNEQFF.

The chain links TRBV20-1 to TRBJ2-5; D is uncertain. The last part of the DNA fits TRBJ2-7 better; the J call may be wrong. This CDR3 contains 15 residues. Germline CDR1 and CDR2: DFQATT and SNEGSKA (reference sequence). The CDR3 protein is CSARVGTKSSYEQYF. For the CDR3, the DNA is TGCAGTGCTAGAGTCGGCACCAAGAGCTCCTACGAGCAGTACTTC.

The V and J genes are TRBV29-1 and TRBJ2-1, with 10 positions matching TRBD1. The CDR3 spans 14 residues. In germline, CDR1 is SQVTM, CDR2 ANQGSEA. J gave up 2 bases and V 6 bases, and 4 bases lay outside the gene matches. CDR3 region: CSVLTGGAYNEQFF. DNA of the CDR3: TGCAGCGTCTTGACAGGGGGCGCCTACAATGAGCAGTTCTTC.

This clonotype was seen more than once but under ten times. This sequence joins TRBV27 and TRBJ1-5, with TRBD1 as a possible D gene (6 bases). Looked up from germline, CDR1 is MNHEY and CDR2 is SMNVEV (reference sequence). Between the trimmed V and J ends, which lost 6 bases and 1 base, there was a span of 13 bases. The CDR3 spans 15 residues. The CDR3 sequence: CASSIQGKSNQPQHF. The CDR3, as DNA: TGTGCCAGCAGCATACAGGGTAAGAGCAATCAGCCCCAGCATTTT.

Concerning this clonotype itself: Since no conserved phenylalanine or tryptophan closes the CDR3, a read error is the likely cause. As DNA, the CDR3 is TGTGCCAGCTCACCTGCCATGAACACTGAAGCTTTCCTT. Its translation: CASSPAMNTEAFL. The chain joins TRBV18 to TRBJ1-1; D is uncertain. This CDR3 spans 13 amino acids. V lost 3 bases to trimming and J lost 0 bases, with 5 bases between them. Germline V gene data show CDR1 as KGHSH and CDR2 as LQKENI.

This clonotype was detected a few times. The chain employs TRBV27 and TRBJ2-3; 9 bases agree with TRBD2. V lost 3 bases, J lost 6 bases, and 10 bases stayed unmatched. Per germline, CDR1 MNHEY and CDR2 SMNVEV (reference sequence). The CDR3 spans 16 residues. This CDR3 is CASSLPSGASVDTQYF. The CDR3 DNA reads TGTGCCAGCAGTTTGCCTAGCGGGGCTTCAGTCGATACGCAGTATTTT.

This clonotype occurred a few times. The gene calls are TRBV29-1 and TRBJ2-5; D unclear. Looked up from germline, CDR1 is SQVTM and CDR2 is ANQGSEA. Between the trimmed V and J ends, which lost 0 bases and 4 bases, there was a span of 3 bases. The CDR3 consists of 11 residues. The chain's CDR3 is CSVEDRETQYF. Written as DNA, the CDR3 is TGCAGCGTTGAAGATCGAGAGACCCAGTACTTC.

This chain uses TRBV6-5 with TRBJ2-2; 7 nucleotides align to TRBD2. CDR1 and CDR2 (germline): MNHEY, SVGAGI. V dropped 0 bases and J dropped 7; count of bases not matched to a gene: 11. The CDR3 has 17 amino acids. This CDR3 is CASSYSTSSSGRGELFF. The DNA of the CDR3 is TGTGCCAGCAGTTACTCTACGTCGTCTAGCGGCCGCGGGGAGCTGTTTTTT.

The CDR3 nucleotides are TGTGCCAGCAGCGGAGGGGACAGTAGCGATGAGCAGTTCTTC. This sequence encodes CASSGGDSSDEQFF. The chain couples TRBV5-6 to TRBJ2-1; possible D gene TRBD1, 7 bases. V gave up 4 bases and J gave up 8 bases, with 16 bases separating them. This CDR3 region has 14 residues. The V gene's germline CDR1 is SGHDT and CDR2 YYEEEE.

The gene calls are TRBV29-1 and TRBJ2-7, with D possibly matching TRBD1 (6 bases). Germline CDR1 and CDR2: SQVTM and ANQGSEA. V was cut by 4 bases and J by 2 bases, with 15 bases left in between. The CDR3 has 14 residues. The DNA of the CDR3 is TGCAGCGTTGCGTTACAGGGAAAGGCCTACGAGCAGTACTTC. Protein sequence: CSVALQGKAYEQYF.

The chain is built from TRBV5-1 and TRBJ2-2; D ambiguous. The germline V and J ends were trimmed by 4 bases and 1 base, with 11 bases remaining between them. The CDR3 runs to 15 residues. The germline gives CDR1 SGHRS, CDR2 YFSETQ. The CDR3 is CASSRTERNTGELFF. The CDR3 nucleotides are TGCGCCAGCAGCAGAACAGAGAGGAACACCGGGGAGCTGTTTTTT.

The rearrangement joins TRBV12-3 or TRBV12-4 to TRBJ2-1; weak D call: TRBD2 (6 bases). V dropped 3 bases and J dropped 3 bases, with 12 bases sitting between them. The CDR3 totals 15 residues. The CDR3 loop reads CASSFGRRDYNEQFF. DNA of the CDR3: TGTGCCAGCAGTTTTGGACGGCGGGACTACAATGAGCAGTTCTTC.